This TCR beta chain derives from a study of cytomegalovirus exposure and HLA in healthy donors. The wider study: In an early release, HLA-typed donors contributed 80 million to 95 million unique TCR sequences. Of all 400 or so donors who were genotyped, roughly 81% belonged to the Caucasian-associated ancestry cluster.

The CDR3 is made up of 14 amino acids. The germline gives CDR1 LNHDA, CDR2 SQIVND (reference sequence). The V end was cut by 1 base, the J end by 1 base, with 4 bases between. There are a few counts of this clone. PCR employed 60 Vbeta and 13 Jbeta primers. This table comes from immunoSEQ multiplex PCR, and its TCRdb copy is limited to in-frame clones, with some not included. Of fewer than 95,000 clones in the sample, 60% to 75% were seen once. The TCR comes from a woman aged 40 to 55 in good health and CMV-seropositive. Sequences were obtained from PBMCs. The V and J genes are TRBV19 and TRBJ1-4; the D is unclear. CDR3: CASSIGQTNEKLFF. DNA for the CDR3: TGTGCCAGTAGTATAGGACAAACTAATGAAAAACTGTTTTTT.